This T cell receptor (beta chain) is from a study of blood T cell repertoires in COVID-19. Background on the study: Samples came from the United States, Italy and Spain, spanning acute and convalescent COVID-19. PBMCs, B-cell-depleted T cells, or T cells provided the cDNA or gDNA that made up the material.

In the study's own analysis: It was from reference gene primer amplification that nucleated cell counts were estimated. Profiled with immunoSEQ multiplex PCR; TCRdb holds only in-frame clones, not every one. V and J calls and clone size follow that table, whereas D and trimming were derived from the DNA. The sample includes about 410,000 clones, roughly 89% of them seen just once. V lost 5 bases and J lost 0, with 20 bases in between. This CDR3 has 18 amino acids. Germline-derived CDR1 and CDR2 are SGHAT and FQNNGV. This sequence originates from a woman aged 25-40 years with active or convalescent COVID-19. The rearrangement joins TRBV11-2 to TRBJ2-1; possibly TRBD2 for D (5 bases). Source material: peripheral blood. The CDR3: CASSPEVARTSSYNEQFF. As DNA, the CDR3 is TGTGCCAGCAGCCCCGAGGTAGCACGAACTAGCTCCTACAATGAGCAGTTCTTC.